Detailed here is one T cell receptor (beta chain). Trimming took 5 bases from V and 0 from J; bases not matched to a gene: 10. Germline V lookup: CDR1 SNHLY, CDR2 FYNNEI. The CDR3 length is 16 residues. The sample is drawn from a study of blood T cells in healthy people across ages. Then a second PCR, running roughly 7 to 12 cycles, was carried out with a sample-barcoded 5' primer and a J-beta primer mix. TCRdb called the 5' RACE reads again in MiXCR, with one record for every CDR3 protein. The sample holds roughly 1.4 million distinct CDR3 sequences, approximately 60% seen once. Every sample had a minimum of 6 million PBMCs isolated.

V and J are TRBV2 and TRBJ2-7; 7 nucleotides match TRBD1. The sequence was collected from a man aged 18 to 29 in good health. Sequenced sample: blood. The CDR3 loop is CASSTPRGQSSYEQYF. The CDR3 DNA sequence: TGTGCCAGCAGTACCCCCAGGGGACAGAGCTCCTACGAGCAGTACTTC.